This T cell receptor beta chain derives from a study of T cell repertoires in cytomegalovirus infection. Study context: Public TCR beta signatures provided an indication of both CMV infection and a matching HLA type.

Details on this clonotype: Its antigen is unknown.

TCRdb recomputed calls from the reads with MiXCR, one row per CDR3 protein. The sample includes just under 550,000 distinct CDR3 sequences, 26% seen only once; the top ten take around 14%. Study results and limitations: HLA-C-restricted CMV-specific TCR beta clonotypes prevailed in the ex vivo response. Cumulative frequency (of public TCR beta family members) identified carriers of CMV plus the relevant HLA.

The sequence was collected from a human donor in good health (CMV status not recorded). Some clones in this sample may be carry-over from other donors' samples. Sequenced input: PBMCs.

This CDR3 reads CASSLGTLEETQYF. In nucleotides, the CDR3 is TGTGCCAGCAGTTTGGGGACTTTGGAAGAGACCCAGTACTTC. The rearrangement uses TRBV12-3 or TRBV12-4 and TRBJ2-5; D might be TRBD2 (6 bases). The length of the CDR3 is 14 residues. V shed 3 bases and J shed 3 bases, with 11 bases lying between them.